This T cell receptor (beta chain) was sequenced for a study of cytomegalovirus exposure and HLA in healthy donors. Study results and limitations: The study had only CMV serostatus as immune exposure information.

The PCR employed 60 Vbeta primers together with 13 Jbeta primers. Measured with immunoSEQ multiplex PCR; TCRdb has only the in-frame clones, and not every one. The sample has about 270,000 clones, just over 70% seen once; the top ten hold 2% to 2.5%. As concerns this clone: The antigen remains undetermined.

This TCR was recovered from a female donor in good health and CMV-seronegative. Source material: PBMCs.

This chain's CDR3 is CASSLQTGGMTEAFF. In DNA, the CDR3 is TGTGCCAGCAGCTTACAGACAGGGGGTATGACTGAAGCTTTCTTT. V is TRBV7-2 and J is TRBJ1-1; 9 bases align to TRBD1. The V segment lost 2 bases and the J segment 5 bases; nucleotides outside the gene matches: 6. The CDR3 runs 15 residues. CDR1 is SGHTA, CDR2 FQGNSA, per germline.